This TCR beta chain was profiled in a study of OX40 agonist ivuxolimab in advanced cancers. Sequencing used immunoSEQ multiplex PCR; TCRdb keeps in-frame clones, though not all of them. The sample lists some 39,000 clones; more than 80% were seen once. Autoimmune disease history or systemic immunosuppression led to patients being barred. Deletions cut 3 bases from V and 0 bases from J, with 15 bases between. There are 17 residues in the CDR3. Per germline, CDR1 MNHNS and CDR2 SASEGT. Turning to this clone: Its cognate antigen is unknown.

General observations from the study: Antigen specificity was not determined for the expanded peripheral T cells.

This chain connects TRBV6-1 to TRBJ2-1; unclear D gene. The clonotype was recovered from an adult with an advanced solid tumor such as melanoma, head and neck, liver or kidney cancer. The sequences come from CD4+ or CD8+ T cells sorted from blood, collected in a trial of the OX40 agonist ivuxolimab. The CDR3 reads CASSDPPAVSSYNEQFF. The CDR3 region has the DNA TGTGCCAGCAGTGATCCCCCCGCGGTTAGCTCCTACAATGAGCAGTTCTTC.